The 26 T cell receptor beta chains in this list originate from one sample, sequenced in a study of patients and donors after allogeneic stem cell transplantation. MiXCR, run by TCRdb on the RT-PCR reads, gives a single entry per CDR3 protein. The sample has hundreds of thousands of distinct CDR3 sequences, roughly 16% seen once; the top ten hold about 7%. The sequenced sample consisted of blood, either unsorted or a sorted T cell fraction (not recorded which). Receptors originate from a human donor who was either an allogeneic HSCT recipient or a stem cell or donor lymphocyte infusion donor (not recorded which). It is not recorded whose cells these are; they may come from a transplant donor.

J is TRBJ2-7 and V is TRBV5-4; TRBD2 might be the D (7 bases). Germline V lookup: CDR1 SGHNT, CDR2 YYREEE (reference sequence). The CDR3 runs to 14 residues. With 1 base removed from V and 3 bases from J, the gap between germline ends came to 11 bases. The CDR3 nucleotides are TGTGCCAGCAGCTTGAACGGGGGGCTCTACGAGCAGTACTTC. Amino acid sequence: CASSLNGGLYEQYF. The entire variable domain, with the rest obtained from reference TRBV5-4 and TRBJ2-7, is as follows: ETGVTQSPTHLIKTRGQQVTLRCSSQSGHNTVSWYQQALGQGPQFIFQYYREEENGRGNFPPRFSGLQFPNYSSELNVNALELDDSALYLCASSLNGGLYEQYFGPGTRLTVT.

This clonotype was observed many times. The J gene is TRBJ2-1, the V gene TRBV20-1; D gene uncertain. The V gene lost 3 bases and the J gene lost 1 base, with 13 bases spanning the gap. The CDR3 totals 15 residues. Germline V lookup: CDR1 DFQATT, CDR2 SNEGSKA (reference sequence). CDR3 coding DNA: TGCAGTGCTAGCGAGCAGCAGAGATCCTACAATGAGCAGTTCTTC. Its translation: CSASEQQRSYNEQFF.

This clonotype turned up a few times. The genes are TRBV7-2 and TRBJ1-1, with D uncertain. The CDR3 has 15 amino acids. Trimming removed 6 bases from V and 2 bases from J, with 16 bases in between. The V gene's germline CDR1 is SGHTA and CDR2 FQGNSA. The CDR3 nucleotides read TGTGCCAGCAGTTTTAACCGACGGTTTAACACTGAAGCTTTCTTT. As protein: CASSFNRRFNTEAFF. Full variable domain (rest looked up from reference TRBV7-2 and TRBJ1-1): GAGVSQSPSNKVTEKGKDVELRCDPISGHTALYWYRQSLGQGLEFLIYFQGNSAPDKSGLPSDRFSAERTGGSVSTLTIQRTQQEDSAVYLCASSFNRRFNTEAFFGQGTRLTVV.

This clonotype has more than one count but fewer than ten. The chain carries TRBV19 and TRBJ2-4; possibly TRBD2 for D (5 bases). There are 15 residues in the CDR3. Germline CDR1 is LNHDA and CDR2 is SQIVND (reference sequence). With 5 bases removed from V and 0 bases from J, the gap between germline ends came to 11 bases. The CDR3 bases are TGTGCCAGTAGTGCCGGACTGTTAGCCAAAAACATTCAGTACTTC. This gives the protein CASSAGLLAKNIQYF.

This clonotype was seen a handful of times. The rearrangement joins TRBV20-1 to TRBJ2-7, with D possibly being TRBD2 (7 bases). Trimming shortened V by 6 bases and J by 2 bases, and 14 bases separated the two germline ends. The CDR3 is 13 residues long. Germline-derived CDR1 and CDR2 are DFQATT and SNEGSKA (reference sequence). The CDR3 is CSARGAGPYEQYF. CDR3 bases: TGCAGTGCCCGGGGGGCGGGACCCTACGAGCAGTACTTC.

This clonotype has only a few counts. The genes are TRBV6-5 and TRBJ1-5, with D unclear. This CDR3 is built from 17 residues. Germline V lookup: CDR1 MNHEY, CDR2 SVGAGI. The V end was cut by 4 bases, the J end by 3 bases, with 19 bases between. The DNA of the CDR3 is TGTGCCAGCAGTTTTATATCGTTGGGGAAGTTCAATCAGCCCCAGCATTTT. Translating it yields CASSFISLGKFNQPQHF.

The chain joins TRBV2 to TRBJ2-2, with 7 nucleotides matching TRBD1. The CDR3 has 14 residues. Germline lookup yields CDR1 SNHLY and CDR2 FYNNEI. After removal of 11 bases from V and 4 bases from J, the junction contained 10 bases not matched to a gene. CDR3 coding DNA: TGTGCCGGGACACGGGACAGAAGCACCGGGGAGCTGTTTTTT. Translating it yields CAGTRDRSTGELFF.

The table lists this clonotype with a few counts. The chain has TRBV3-1 and TRBJ2-3; D call uncertain. CDR1 LGHDT and CDR2 YNNKEL come from the germline V gene (reference sequence). V gave up 4 bases and J gave up 7 bases, with 18 bases separating them. CDR3 length: 15 residues. The CDR3 reads CASSLEGGAPHTQYF. DNA of the CDR3: TGTGCCAGCAGCCTTGAAGGCGGAGCCCCACATACGCAGTATTTT.

The sample holds a few counts of this clonotype. J is TRBJ2-1 and V is TRBV7-9, with D possibly TRBD2 on 5 matching bases. V lost 7 bases and J 0 bases, leaving 13 bases between the germline ends. The germline gives CDR1 SEHNR, CDR2 FQNEAQ (reference sequence). The CDR3 totals 15 residues. The CDR3 DNA reads as TGTGCCAGCACCCGTCCCGGGGACTCCTACAATGAGCAGTTCTTC. It encodes CASTRPGDSYNEQFF.

The table lists this clonotype with a few counts. V is TRBV5-1 and J is TRBJ2-5; D is perhaps TRBD2 (7 bases). This CDR3 contains 13 residues. Germline-derived CDR1 and CDR2 are SGHRS and YFSETQ. V lost 4 bases to trimming and J lost 5 bases, with 12 bases between them. CDR3 nucleotides: TGCGCCAGCAGCGGGGGGGCGCGGGAGACCCAGTACTTC. It yields the protein CASSGGARETQYF. The whole variable domain, remainder taken from reference TRBV5-1 and TRBJ2-5, is KAGVTQTPRYLIKTRGQQVTLSCSPISGHRSVSWYQQTPGQGLQFLFEYFSETQRNKGNFPGRFSGRQFSNSRSEMNVSTLELGDSALYLCASSGGARETQYFGPGTRLLVL.

This clonotype has more than one count but fewer than ten. The chain uses TRBV20-1 and TRBJ2-5; a possible D gene is TRBD1 (6 bases). The ends were cut back, 0 bases at V and 1 base at J, with 15 bases in the middle. The CDR3 spans 16 residues. Germline loops: CDR1 DFQATT, CDR2 SNEGSKA (reference sequence). CDR3 amino acids: CSARDGGLGVQETQYF. CDR3 coding DNA: TGCAGTGCTAGAGATGGGGGCTTGGGAGTCCAAGAGACCCAGTACTTC.

This clonotype has more than one count but fewer than ten. The chain employs TRBV20-1 and TRBJ1-3; no reliable D call. CDR1 and CDR2 from the germline V gene are DFQATT and SNEGSKA (reference sequence). Between the trimmed V and J ends, which lost 2 bases and 6 bases, there was a span of 11 bases. There are 13 residues in the CDR3. This CDR3 reads CSARTNQKNTIYF. CDR3 DNA: TGCAGTGCTAGAACAAATCAAAAAAACACCATATATTTT.

This clonotype appeared a few times. The chain uses TRBV12-3 or TRBV12-4 and TRBJ2-7, with D maybe TRBD1 (6 bases). The CDR3 is made up of 15 amino acids. V lost 4 bases to trimming and J lost 2 bases, with 15 bases between them. CDR3 DNA sequence: TGTGCCAGCAGTTACCAGCTAGGACAGACCTACGAGCAGTACTTC. It codes for CASSYQLGQTYEQYF.

The chain recombines TRBV12-3 or TRBV12-4 with TRBJ1-5; perhaps TRBD1 as D (6 bases). Trimming cost V 5 bases and J 9 bases, with 14 bases left between them. This CDR3 has 13 amino acids. As DNA, the CDR3 is TGTGCCAGCAGTGCGGACAGAGCGTGGCCCCAGCATTTT. Protein sequence: CASSADRAWPQHF.

This chain's CDR3 is CASSQDLGTSGGETQYF. CDR3 bases: TGCGCCAGCAGCCAAGATCTCGGGACTAGCGGGGGTGAGACCCAGTACTTC. The chain links TRBV4-1 to TRBJ2-5, with 14 positions matching TRBD2. Unmatched junction bases numbered 5, after V lost 0 bases and J lost 5 bases. The CDR3 spans 17 residues. Germline loops: CDR1 MGHRA, CDR2 YSYEKL.

The sample holds a few counts of this clonotype. The rearrangement uses TRBV2 and TRBJ2-7; D not certain. Per germline, CDR1 SNHLY and CDR2 FYNNEI. V lost 2 bases, J lost 3 bases, and 11 bases lay in between. This CDR3 has 14 residues. CDR3 sequence reads: CASSELVSDYEQYF. CDR3 sequence (DNA): TGTGCCAGCAGTGAACTAGTTTCTGACTACGAGCAGTACTTC.

This clonotype occurred a few times. The rearrangement links TRBV3-1 to TRBJ2-1; 8 bases fit TRBD2. The CDR3 loop spans 15 amino acids. The germline V gene has CDR1 LGHDT and CDR2 YNNKEL (reference sequence). The trim removed 4 bases at V and 5 bases at J, leaving 7 bases unmatched. CDR3 in amino acids: CASSRSGGGNNEQFF. CDR3 DNA: TGTGCCAGCAGCCGGTCTGGCGGGGGGAACAATGAGCAGTTCTTC.

This clonotype was counted many times. The chain carries TRBV29-1 and TRBJ2-5; D not resolved. This CDR3 contains 14 residues. V gave up 4 bases and J gave up 4 bases, with 16 bases separating them. The germline V gene encodes CDR1 SQVTM and CDR2 ANQGSEA. CDR3 in DNA: TGCAGCGTTGTAGAGCTGCCGCCCCTAGAGACCCAGTACTTC. Its translation is CSVVELPPLETQYF.

This clonotype was recorded at least ten times. In DNA, the CDR3 is TGCGCCAGCAGCTTGGACCCCTGGACGGCGTACACCGGGGAGCTGTTTTTT. Its protein is CASSLDPWTAYTGELFF. This chain connects TRBV5-1 to TRBJ2-2; D is uncertain. Germline V gives CDR1 SGHRS, CDR2 YFSETQ. The CDR3 loop spans 17 amino acids. V shed 0 bases and J shed 3 bases, with 15 bases lying between them.

V usage is TRBV20-1 and J usage is TRBJ1-3; D ambiguous. This CDR3 spans 13 amino acids. Looked up from germline, CDR1 is DFQATT and CDR2 is SNEGSKA (reference sequence). Trimming removed 1 base at V and 2 bases at J, with 6 bases between. The CDR3 sequence is CSARGIPGNTIYF. CDR3 nucleotides: TGCAGTGCTAGAGGGATACCTGGAAACACCATATATTTT.

This rearrangement joins TRBV6-5 to TRBJ2-1; 8 bases line up with TRBD1. V was clipped by 2 bases and J by 3 bases; unmatched bases: 12. CDR3 length: 18 amino acids. Per the germline V gene, CDR1 is MNHEY and CDR2 is SVGAGI. The CDR3 DNA sequence: TGTGCCAGCAGTTACCACTACGGGCGGACAGGGCTCTACAATGAGCAGTTCTTC. Amino acids: CASSYHYGRTGLYNEQFF.

This clonotype was detected only a few times. The DNA of the CDR3 is TGTGCCAGCAGCGATGGAGGATGGCGGGAGACAAACATTCAGTACTTC. Encoded protein: CASSDGGWRETNIQYF. The V call is TRBV7-2, the J call TRBJ2-4, with 7 bases fitting TRBD2. V lost 5 bases and J lost 6; bases outside the gene matches: 13. In germline, CDR1 is SGHTA, CDR2 FQGNSA. CDR3 length: 16 residues.

There are a few counts of this clonotype. V is TRBV12-3 or TRBV12-4 and J is TRBJ1-1, with a weak D call TRBD1 (5 bases). The CDR3 has 12 amino acids. Trimming took 5 bases from V and 9 from J, leaving 13 bases between them. CDR3: CASSPRGPQAFF. The CDR3 bases are TGTGCCAGCAGTCCTCGGGGACCTCAAGCTTTCTTT.

This clonotype was picked up a small number of times. The genes are TRBV3-1 and TRBJ2-1; D unresolved. V lost 1 base to trimming and J lost 5 bases, with 9 bases between them. From germline, CDR1 is LGHDT and CDR2 YNNKEL (reference sequence). This CDR3 region has 14 residues. CDR3 loop: CASSQAKSNNEQFF. The CDR3 DNA reads TGTGCCAGCAGCCAAGCGAAAAGCAACAATGAGCAGTTCTTC.

In its sample, this clonotype was seen a few times. The chain employs TRBV30 and TRBJ2-7, with D perhaps matching TRBD2 (5 bases). The V and J ends lost 2 bases and 6 bases respectively, with 23 bases between them. CDR1 GTSNPN and CDR2 SVGIG come from the germline V gene (reference sequence). The CDR3 has 16 amino acids. Here the CDR3 reads CAWSPPRGLAISEQYF. The DNA for the CDR3 is TGTGCCTGGAGTCCACCTCGAGGGTTAGCGATCAGCGAGCAGTACTTC.

The genes are TRBV4-1 and TRBJ2-1; 10 bases match TRBD2. V shed 4 bases and J 10 bases; nucleotides not matched to a gene: 13. This CDR3 is built from 16 residues. Germline V gene sequence: CDR1 MGHRA, CDR2 YSYEKL. The CDR3 DNA reads as TGCGCCAGCAGCCGCCATTTAGCGGGGGGCCCGGGAGAGCAGTTCTTC. Residues: CASSRHLAGGPGEQFF.